Shown below are 12 T cell receptor beta chains from a single sample sequenced in a study of cytomegalovirus exposure and HLA in healthy donors. The PCR made use of 60 Vbeta and 13 Jbeta primers. Assay: immunoSEQ multiplex PCR; the TCRdb copy retains only in-frame clones and omits some. The sample lists about 160,000 clones, about four fifths occurring once. Sequencing was carried out using PBMCs. All receptors derive from a male donor in good health and CMV-seropositive.

The chain links TRBV4-1 to TRBJ1-3; D is possibly TRBD1 (5 bases). Germline CDR1 MGHRA, CDR2 YSYEKL. Trimming cost V 3 bases and J 5 bases, with 11 bases left between them. The CDR3 is 14 amino acids. In nucleotides, the CDR3 is TGCGCCAGCAGCCATCAGGGTAGAAGAAACACCATATATTTT. Translation: CASSHQGRRNTIYF.

The rearrangement joins TRBV7-6 to TRBJ2-3; 10 positions agree with TRBD2. This CDR3 has 19 residues. V lost 1 base to trimming and J lost 3 bases; unmatched junction nucleotides: 13. CDR1 SGHVS and CDR2 FNYEAQ come from the germline V gene. CDR3 loop: CASSLGPGPAGGGTDTQYF. For the CDR3, the DNA is TGTGCCAGCAGCTTAGGTCCGGGACCAGCGGGAGGGGGAACAGATACGCAGTATTTT.

This clone was detected once. This CDR3 is also generated by other DNA sequences in the sample. The CDR3 DNA reads TGTGCCAGCAGTTACTCACTCGGGTCCTATGGCTACACCTTC. Amino acid sequence: CASSYSLGSYGYTF. The gene calls are TRBV6-5 and TRBJ1-2; unclear D gene. Trimming shortened V by 0 bases and J by 4 bases, and 9 bases separated the two germline ends. The length of the CDR3 is 14 residues. From germline, CDR1 is MNHEY and CDR2 SVGAGI.

The chain employs TRBV5-8 and TRBJ2-7, with a weak D call TRBD2 (6 bases). The germline V gene encodes CDR1 SGHTS and CDR2 YDEGEE. Trimming cost V 1 base and J 2 bases, with 10 bases left between them. There are 14 residues in the CDR3. CDR3 loop: CASSLLGGPYEQYF. The CDR3 DNA sequence: TGTGCCAGCAGCTTGCTCGGGGGACCCTACGAGCAGTACTTC.

V is TRBV23-1 and J is TRBJ1-5, with D perhaps matching TRBD1 (5 bases). TRBV23-1 is known as an ORF, though its function is uncertain. Trimming shortened V by 2 bases and J by 1 base, and 15 bases separated the two germline ends. The CDR3 consists of 17 residues. The CDR3 DNA reads TGCGCCAGCAGTCAAATGGTTACGGGGGTGAGCAATCAGCCCCAGCATTTT. This sequence encodes CASSQMVTGVSNQPQHF.

The chain is built from TRBV19 and TRBJ2-1; 11 bases line up with TRBD1. In germline, CDR1 is LNHDA, CDR2 SQIVND (reference sequence). This CDR3 comprises 15 residues. The V segment lost 6 bases and the J segment 6 bases; nucleotides outside the gene matches: 7. CDR3 region: CASRGGQGARNEQFF. CDR3 coding DNA: TGTGCCAGTAGGGGAGGACAGGGGGCTCGCAATGAGCAGTTCTTC.

The chain employs TRBV19 and TRBJ1-2; a weak D match, TRBD1 (5 bases). V was clipped by 6 bases and J by 2 bases, with 13 bases between them. This CDR3 spans 14 amino acids. CDR1 and CDR2 from the germline V gene are LNHDA and SQIVND (reference sequence). The CDR3 coding sequence is TGTGCCAGTAGGAGACAGTCGGTAAACTATGGCTACACCTTC. The encoded protein is CASRRQSVNYGYTF.

The CDR3 sequence: CASRIGTNYGYTF. The CDR3 DNA reads as TGTGCCAGCAGGATCGGGACAAACTATGGCTACACCTTC. This chain links TRBV28 with TRBJ1-2; perhaps TRBD1 as D (6 bases). The CDR3 totals 13 residues. Between the trimmed V and J ends, which lost 6 bases and 2 bases, there was a span of 10 bases. Germline CDR1 is MDHEN and CDR2 is SYDVKM.

This chain uses TRBV29-1 with TRBJ2-1, with a possible D match to TRBD2 (5 bases). V was clipped by 3 bases and J by 9 bases, with 21 bases between them. The CDR3 has 15 residues. Germline lookup yields CDR1 SQVTM and CDR2 ANQGSEA. The chain's CDR3 is CSVDRASGAIGEQFF. Written as DNA, the CDR3 is TGCAGCGTTGATAGGGCCAGCGGAGCGATCGGTGAGCAGTTCTTC.

The chain links TRBV10-3 to TRBJ1-2; tentative D call: TRBD1 (6 bases). The CDR3 sequence is 16 residues long. CDR1 is ENHRY, CDR2 SYGVKD, per germline. V gave up 2 bases and J gave up 9 bases, with 22 bases separating them. The CDR3, as DNA: TGTGCCATCAGTGAGATTAGCAGGGGCCCGGCGTCGAGCTACACCTTC. Its translation: CAISEISRGPASSYTF.

The rearrangement uses TRBV28 and TRBJ2-7, with TRBD2 matching over 9 bases. Germline V gene lookup returns CDR1 MDHEN and CDR2 SYDVKM. This CDR3 contains 15 residues. With V trimmed by 5 bases and J by 3 bases, 8 bases remained unmatched. The CDR3 region is CASSDSGSVRYEQYF. DNA for the CDR3: TGTGCCAGCAGTGATAGCGGGAGCGTCCGCTACGAGCAGTACTTC. The full variable domain, rest sourced from reference TRBV28 and TRBJ2-7, is DVKVTQSSRYLVKRTGEKVFLECVQDMDHENMFWYRQDPGLGLRLIYFSYDVKMKEKGDIPEGYSVSREKKERFSLILESASTNQTSMYLCASSDSGSVRYEQYFGPGTRLTVT.

This chain uses TRBV14 with TRBJ2-3; the D gene is possibly TRBD1 (6 bases). CDR1 and CDR2 (germline): SGHDN, FVKESK. The CDR3 consists of 14 residues. V lost 4 bases, J lost 2 bases, and 10 bases lay in between. Written as DNA, the CDR3 is TGTGCCAGCAGCCCACACAGGGTCACAGATACGCAGTATTTT. Its translation: CASSPHRVTDTQYF.